This TCR beta chain originates from a study of shared clonotypes between healthy human individuals. This CDR3 is 12 amino acids long. Trimming took off 1 base at V and 6 bases at J, with 5 bases between the two ends. The germline V gene encodes CDR1 KGHSH and CDR2 LQKENI. In regard to this clone: The antigen is unknown. Other nucleotide sequences from this sample produce the same CDR3.

Study-level points and caveats: What naive subsets generally showed was a larger estimated richness than memory subsets showed.

TCRdb keeps only in-frame clones here, not all; method: immunoSEQ multiplex PCR. In the table there are approximately 2.1 million clones, more than 80% of which are singletons. V gene TRBV18 combines with J gene TRBJ2-3; no clear D. The sequence derives from a young man in good health. Some clones in this sample may be carry-over from other donors' samples. The source material was naive CD4+ T cells from PBMCs. Described subset: CD45RA+ positively selected. CDR3 coding DNA: TGTGCCAGCTCACCACTAGGGGATACGCAGTATTTT. Translated: CASSPLGDTQYF.